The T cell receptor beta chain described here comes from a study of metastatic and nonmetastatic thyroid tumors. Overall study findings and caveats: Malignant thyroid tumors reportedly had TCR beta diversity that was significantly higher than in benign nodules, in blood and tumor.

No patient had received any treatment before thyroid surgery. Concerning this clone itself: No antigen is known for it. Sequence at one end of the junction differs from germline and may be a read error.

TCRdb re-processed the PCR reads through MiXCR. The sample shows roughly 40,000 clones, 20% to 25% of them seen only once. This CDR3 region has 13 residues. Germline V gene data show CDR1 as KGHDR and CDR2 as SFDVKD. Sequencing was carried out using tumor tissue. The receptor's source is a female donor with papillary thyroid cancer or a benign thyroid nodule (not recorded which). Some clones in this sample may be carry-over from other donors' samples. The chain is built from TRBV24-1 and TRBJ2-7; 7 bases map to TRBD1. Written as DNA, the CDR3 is TGTGTCACCAGTGACCCAGGGGGTTACGAGCATTACTTC. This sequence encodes CVTSDPGGYEHYF.